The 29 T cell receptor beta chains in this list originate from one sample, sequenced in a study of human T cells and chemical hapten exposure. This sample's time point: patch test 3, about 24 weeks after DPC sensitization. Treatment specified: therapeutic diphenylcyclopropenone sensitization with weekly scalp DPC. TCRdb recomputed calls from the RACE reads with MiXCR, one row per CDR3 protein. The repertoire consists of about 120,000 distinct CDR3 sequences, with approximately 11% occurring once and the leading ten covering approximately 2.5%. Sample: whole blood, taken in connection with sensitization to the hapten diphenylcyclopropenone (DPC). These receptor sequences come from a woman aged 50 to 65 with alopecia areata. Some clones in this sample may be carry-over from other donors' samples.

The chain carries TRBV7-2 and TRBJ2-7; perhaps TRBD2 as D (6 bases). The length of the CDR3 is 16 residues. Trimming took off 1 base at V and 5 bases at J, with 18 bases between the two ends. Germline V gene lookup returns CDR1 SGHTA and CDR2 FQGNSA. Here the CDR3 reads CASSLVPRGGTDEQYF. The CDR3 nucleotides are TGTGCCAGCAGCTTAGTTCCACGGGGAGGAACGGACGAGCAGTACTTC.

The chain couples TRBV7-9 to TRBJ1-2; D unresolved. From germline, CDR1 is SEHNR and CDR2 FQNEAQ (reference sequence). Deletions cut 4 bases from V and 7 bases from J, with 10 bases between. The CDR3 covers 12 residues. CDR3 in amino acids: CASSSTRSGYTF. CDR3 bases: TGTGCCAGCAGCTCCACCCGTTCTGGCTACACCTTC.

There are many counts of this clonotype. CDR3 region: CASSLGGGTGELFF. The CDR3 coding sequence is TGTGCCAGCAGCTTAGGGGGCGGTACCGGGGAGCTGTTTTTT. V is TRBV11-2 and J is TRBJ2-2, with a possible D match to TRBD1 (5 bases). The CDR3 spans 14 residues. Germline-derived CDR1 and CDR2 are SGHAT and FQNNGV. V lost 1 base and J lost 5, with 8 bases in between.

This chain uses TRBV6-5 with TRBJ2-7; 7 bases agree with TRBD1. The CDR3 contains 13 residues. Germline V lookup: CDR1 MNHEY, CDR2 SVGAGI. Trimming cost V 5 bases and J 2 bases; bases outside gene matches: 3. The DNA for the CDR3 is TGTGCCAGCAGTACCGGGACAGCCTACGAGCAGTACTTC. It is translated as CASSTGTAYEQYF.

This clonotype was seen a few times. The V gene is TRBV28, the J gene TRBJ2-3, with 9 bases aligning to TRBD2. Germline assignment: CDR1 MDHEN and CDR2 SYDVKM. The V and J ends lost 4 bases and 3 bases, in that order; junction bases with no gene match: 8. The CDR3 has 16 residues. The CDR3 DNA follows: TGTGCCAGCAGTTACCCGTCTGCGGGAGGGACAGATACGCAGTATTTT. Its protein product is CASSYPSAGGTDTQYF.

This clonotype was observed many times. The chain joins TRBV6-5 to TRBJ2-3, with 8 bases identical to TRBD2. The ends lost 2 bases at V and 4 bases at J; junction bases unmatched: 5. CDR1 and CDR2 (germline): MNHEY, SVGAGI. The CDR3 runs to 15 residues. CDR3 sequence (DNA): TGTGCCAGCAGTTACCGGCTAGCGGGTCCAGATACGCAGTATTTT. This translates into CASSYRLAGPDTQYF.

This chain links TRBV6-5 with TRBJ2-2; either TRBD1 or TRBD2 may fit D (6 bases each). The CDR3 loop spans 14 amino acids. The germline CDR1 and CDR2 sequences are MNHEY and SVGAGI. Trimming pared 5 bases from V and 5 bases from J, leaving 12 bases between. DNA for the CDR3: TGTGCCAGCAGTGACGGGGGCCGGACCGGGGAGCTGTTTTTT. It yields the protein CASSDGGRTGELFF.

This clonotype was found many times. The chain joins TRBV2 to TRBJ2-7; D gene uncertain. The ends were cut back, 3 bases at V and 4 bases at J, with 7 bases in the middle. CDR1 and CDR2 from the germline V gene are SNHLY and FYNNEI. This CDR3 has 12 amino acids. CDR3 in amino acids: CASSDRSYEQYF. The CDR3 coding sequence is TGTGCCAGCAGTGATCGATCTTACGAGCAGTACTTC. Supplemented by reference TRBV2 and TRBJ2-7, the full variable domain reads EPEVTQTPSHQVTQMGQEVILRCVPISNHLYFYWYRQILGQKVEFLVSFYNNEISEKSEIFDDQFSVERPDGSNFTLKIRSTKLEDSAMYFCASSDRSYEQYFGPGTRLTVT.

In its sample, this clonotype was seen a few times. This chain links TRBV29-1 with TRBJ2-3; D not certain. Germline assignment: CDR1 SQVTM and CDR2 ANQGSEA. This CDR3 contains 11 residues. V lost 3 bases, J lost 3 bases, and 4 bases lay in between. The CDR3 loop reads CSVEGTDTQYF. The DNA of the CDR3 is TGCAGCGTTGAGGGGACAGATACGCAGTATTTT.

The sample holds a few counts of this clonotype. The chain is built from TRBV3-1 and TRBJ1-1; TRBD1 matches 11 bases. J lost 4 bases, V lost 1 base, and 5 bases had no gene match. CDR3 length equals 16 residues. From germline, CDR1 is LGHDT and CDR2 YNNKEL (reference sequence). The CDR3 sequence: CASSQGGQGARTEAFF. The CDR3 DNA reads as TGTGCCAGCAGCCAAGGTGGACAGGGGGCGCGCACTGAAGCTTTCTTT.

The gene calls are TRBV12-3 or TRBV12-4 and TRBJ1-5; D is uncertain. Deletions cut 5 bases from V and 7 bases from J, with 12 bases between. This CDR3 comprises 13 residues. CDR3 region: CASSPDLNQPQHF. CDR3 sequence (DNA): TGTGCCAGCAGTCCCGATCTAAACCAGCCCCAGCATTTT.

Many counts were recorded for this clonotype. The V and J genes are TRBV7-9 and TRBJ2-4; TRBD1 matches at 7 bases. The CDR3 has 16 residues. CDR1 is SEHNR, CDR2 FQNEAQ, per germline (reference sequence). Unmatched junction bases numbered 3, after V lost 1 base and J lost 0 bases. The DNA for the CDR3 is TGTGCCAGCAGCTTAGTAGGGGGCCTAGCCAAAAACATTCAGTACTTC. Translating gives CASSLVGGLAKNIQYF.

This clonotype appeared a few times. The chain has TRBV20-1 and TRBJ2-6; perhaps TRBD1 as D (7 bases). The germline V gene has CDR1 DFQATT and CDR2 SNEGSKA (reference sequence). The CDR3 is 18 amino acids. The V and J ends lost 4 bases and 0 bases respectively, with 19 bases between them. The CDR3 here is CSATHRRGRISGANVLTF. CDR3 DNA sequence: TGCAGTGCTACCCATCGGAGGGGGCGAATCTCTGGGGCCAACGTCCTGACTTTC.

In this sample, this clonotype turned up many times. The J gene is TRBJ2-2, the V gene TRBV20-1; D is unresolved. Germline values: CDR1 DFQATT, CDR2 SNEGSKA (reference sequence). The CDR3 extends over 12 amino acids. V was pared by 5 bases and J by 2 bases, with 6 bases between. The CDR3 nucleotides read TGCAGTGCTTGGGGTAACACCGGGGAGCTGTTTTTT. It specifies CSAWGNTGELFF.

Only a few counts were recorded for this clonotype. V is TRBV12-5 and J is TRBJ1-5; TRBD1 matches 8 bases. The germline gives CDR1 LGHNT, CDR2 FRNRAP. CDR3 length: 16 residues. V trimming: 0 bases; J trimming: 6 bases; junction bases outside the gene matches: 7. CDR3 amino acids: CASGLVRQGWTQPQHF. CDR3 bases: TGTGCTAGTGGTTTGGTAAGACAGGGGTGGACTCAGCCCCAGCATTTT.

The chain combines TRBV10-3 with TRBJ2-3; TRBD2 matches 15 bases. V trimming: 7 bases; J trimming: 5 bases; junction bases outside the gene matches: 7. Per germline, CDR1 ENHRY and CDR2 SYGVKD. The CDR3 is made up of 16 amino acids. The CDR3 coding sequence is TGTGCCATCACCCGGACTAGCGGGGGGGAGGTAGATACGCAGTATTTT. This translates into CAITRTSGGEVDTQYF.

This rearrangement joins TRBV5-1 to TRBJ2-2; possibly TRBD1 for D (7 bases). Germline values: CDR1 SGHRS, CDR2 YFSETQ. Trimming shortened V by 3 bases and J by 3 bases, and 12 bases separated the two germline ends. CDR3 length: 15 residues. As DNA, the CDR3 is TGCGCCAGCAGCTGGGGGGACAGCTACACCGGGGAGCTGTTTTTT. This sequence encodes CASSWGDSYTGELFF.

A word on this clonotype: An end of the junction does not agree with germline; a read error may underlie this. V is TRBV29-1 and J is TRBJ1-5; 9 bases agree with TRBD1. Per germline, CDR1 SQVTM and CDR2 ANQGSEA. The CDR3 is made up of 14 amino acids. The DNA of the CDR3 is TGCAGCGTCAAGGGACAGGGAGGCAATCAGCGCCAGCATTTT. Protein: CSVKGQGGNQRQHF.

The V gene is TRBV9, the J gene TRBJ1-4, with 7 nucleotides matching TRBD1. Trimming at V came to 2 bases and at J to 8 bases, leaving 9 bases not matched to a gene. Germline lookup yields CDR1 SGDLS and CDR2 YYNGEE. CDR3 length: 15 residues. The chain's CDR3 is CASSVSPGQREKLFF. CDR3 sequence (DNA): TGTGCCAGCAGCGTGAGTCCGGGACAGAGGGAAAAACTGTTTTTT.

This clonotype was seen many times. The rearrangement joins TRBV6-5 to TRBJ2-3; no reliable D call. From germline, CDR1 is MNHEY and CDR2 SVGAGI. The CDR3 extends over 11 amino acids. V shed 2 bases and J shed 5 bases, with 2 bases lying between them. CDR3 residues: CASSYGDTQYF. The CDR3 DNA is TGTGCCAGCAGTTACGGAGATACGCAGTATTTT.

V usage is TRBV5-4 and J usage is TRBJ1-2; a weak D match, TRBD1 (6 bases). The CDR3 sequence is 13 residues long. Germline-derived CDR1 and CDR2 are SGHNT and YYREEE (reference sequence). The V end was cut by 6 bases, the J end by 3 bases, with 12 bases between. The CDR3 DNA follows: TGTGCCAGCACCTCATCAGGGGACTATGGCTACACCTTC. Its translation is CASTSSGDYGYTF.

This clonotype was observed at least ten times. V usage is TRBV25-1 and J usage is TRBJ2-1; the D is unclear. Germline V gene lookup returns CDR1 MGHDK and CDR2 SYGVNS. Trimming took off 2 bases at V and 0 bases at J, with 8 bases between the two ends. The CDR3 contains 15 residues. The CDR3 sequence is CASSEDSSSYNEQFF. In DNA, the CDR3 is TGTGCCAGCAGTGAAGACTCGAGCTCCTACAATGAGCAGTTCTTC.

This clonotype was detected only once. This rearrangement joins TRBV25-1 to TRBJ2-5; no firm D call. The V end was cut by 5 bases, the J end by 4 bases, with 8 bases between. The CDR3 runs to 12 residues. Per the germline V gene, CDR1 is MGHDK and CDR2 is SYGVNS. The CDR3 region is CASSNMGETQYF. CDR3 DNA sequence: TGTGCCAGCAGTAACATGGGAGAGACCCAGTACTTC.

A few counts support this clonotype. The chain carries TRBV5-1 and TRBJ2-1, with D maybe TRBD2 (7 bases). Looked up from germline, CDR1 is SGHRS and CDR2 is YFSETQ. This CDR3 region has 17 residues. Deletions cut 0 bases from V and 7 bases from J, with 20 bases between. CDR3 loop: CASSLAPGGGGTNEQFF. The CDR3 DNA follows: TGCGCCAGCAGCTTGGCCCCCGGGGGCGGGGGAACGAATGAGCAGTTCTTC.

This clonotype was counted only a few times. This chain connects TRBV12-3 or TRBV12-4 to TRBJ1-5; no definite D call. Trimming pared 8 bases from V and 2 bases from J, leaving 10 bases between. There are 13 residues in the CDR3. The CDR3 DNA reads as TGTGCCAGCGCCGGAGGAGGCAATCAGCCCCAGCATTTT. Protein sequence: CASAGGGNQPQHF.

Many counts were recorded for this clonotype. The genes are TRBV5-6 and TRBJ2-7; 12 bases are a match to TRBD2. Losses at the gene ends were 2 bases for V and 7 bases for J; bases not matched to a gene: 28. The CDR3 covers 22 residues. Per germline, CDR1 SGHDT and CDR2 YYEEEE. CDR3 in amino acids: CASSFPTSGSVTAAWGLPEQYF. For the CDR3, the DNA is TGTGCCAGCAGCTTCCCGACTAGCGGGAGTGTTACTGCCGCCTGGGGCCTACCTGAGCAGTACTTC.

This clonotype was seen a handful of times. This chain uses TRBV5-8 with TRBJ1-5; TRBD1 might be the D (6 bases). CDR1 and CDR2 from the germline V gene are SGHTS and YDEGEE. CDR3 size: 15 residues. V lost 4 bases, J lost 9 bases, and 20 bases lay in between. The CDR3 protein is CASSATLTGSRPQHF. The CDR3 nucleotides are TGTGCCAGCAGCGCAACCTTGACAGGATCTAGGCCCCAGCATTTT.

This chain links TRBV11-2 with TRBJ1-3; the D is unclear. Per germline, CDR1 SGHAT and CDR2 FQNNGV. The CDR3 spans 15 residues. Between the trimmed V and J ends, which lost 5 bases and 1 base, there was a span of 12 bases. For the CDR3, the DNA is TGTGCCAGCAGCCTGCACGCGGAATCTGGAAACACCATATATTTT. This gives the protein CASSLHAESGNTIYF.

The CDR3 sequence is CASSQVGRQGEAFF. CDR3 nucleotide sequence: TGTGCCAGCAGCCAAGTCGGGAGACAGGGTGAAGCTTTCTTT. The rearrangement joins TRBV14 to TRBJ1-1; 7 nucleotides match TRBD1. From germline, CDR1 is SGHDN and CDR2 FVKESK. Unmatched junction bases numbered 6, after V lost 1 base and J lost 7 bases. CDR3 length equals 14 residues.